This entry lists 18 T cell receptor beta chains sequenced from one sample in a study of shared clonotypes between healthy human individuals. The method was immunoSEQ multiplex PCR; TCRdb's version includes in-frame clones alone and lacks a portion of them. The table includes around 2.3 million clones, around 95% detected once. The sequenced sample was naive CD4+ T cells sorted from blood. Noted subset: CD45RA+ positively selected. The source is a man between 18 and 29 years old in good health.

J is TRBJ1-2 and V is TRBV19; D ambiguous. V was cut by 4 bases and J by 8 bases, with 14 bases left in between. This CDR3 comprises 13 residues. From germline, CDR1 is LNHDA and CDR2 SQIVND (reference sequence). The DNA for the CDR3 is TGTGCCAGTAGTACTACGTTAATCGAGGGCTACACCTTC. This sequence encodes CASSTTLIEGYTF.

Here the CDR3 reads CASKSQGDTIYF. As DNA, the CDR3 is TGTGCCAGTAAGTCGCAGGGGGACACCATATATTTT. V gene TRBV19 combines with J gene TRBJ1-3; 7 bases align to TRBD1. The CDR3 has 12 residues. Germline V CDR1 and CDR2: LNHDA, SQIVND (reference sequence). The J segment lost 8 bases and the V segment lost 7 bases, leaving 5 bases of the junction unmatched.

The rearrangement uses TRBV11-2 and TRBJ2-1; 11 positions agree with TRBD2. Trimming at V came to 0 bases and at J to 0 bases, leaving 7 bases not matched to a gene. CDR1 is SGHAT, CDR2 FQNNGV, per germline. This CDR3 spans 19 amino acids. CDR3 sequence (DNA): TGTGCCAGCAGCTTAGACTCTAGCGGGGGGTTCAGCTCCTACAATGAGCAGTTCTTC. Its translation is CASSLDSSGGFSSYNEQFF.

CDR3 DNA: TGTGCCAGCAGCCGAGTCGCGGCTAGCACAGATACGCAGTATTTT. It encodes CASSRVAASTDTQYF. The chain carries TRBV7-3 and TRBJ2-3; D not resolved. The CDR3 sequence is 15 residues long. Deletions cut 5 bases from V and 0 bases from J, with 12 bases between. Germline V CDR1 and CDR2: SGHTA, FQGTGA.

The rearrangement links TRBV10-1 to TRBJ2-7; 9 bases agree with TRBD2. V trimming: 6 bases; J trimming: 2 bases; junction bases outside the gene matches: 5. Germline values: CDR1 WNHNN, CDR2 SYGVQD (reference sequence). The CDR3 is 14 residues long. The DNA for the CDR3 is TGCGCCAGCAGCGGCGGACTAGCGACCTACGAGCAGTACTTC. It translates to CASSGGLATYEQYF.

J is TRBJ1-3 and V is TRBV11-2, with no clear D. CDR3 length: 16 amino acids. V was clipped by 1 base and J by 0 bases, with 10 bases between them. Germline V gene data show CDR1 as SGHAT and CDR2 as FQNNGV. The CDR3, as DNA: TGTGCCAGCAGCTTAGGCAGCCAGAACTCTGGAAACACCATATATTTT. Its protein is CASSLGSQNSGNTIYF.

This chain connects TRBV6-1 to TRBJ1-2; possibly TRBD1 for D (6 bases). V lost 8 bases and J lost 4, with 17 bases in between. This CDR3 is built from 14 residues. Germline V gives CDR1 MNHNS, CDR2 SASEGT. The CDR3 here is CASRQTGQLYGYTF. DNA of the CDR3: TGTGCCAGCCGTCAGACGGGACAACTCTATGGCTACACCTTC.

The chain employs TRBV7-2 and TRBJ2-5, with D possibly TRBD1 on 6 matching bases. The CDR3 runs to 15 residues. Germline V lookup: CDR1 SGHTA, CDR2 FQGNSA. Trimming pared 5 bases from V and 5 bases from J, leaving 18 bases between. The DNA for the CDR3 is TGTGCCAGCAGCGTGGGGGCTAGCAGTACGGAGACCCAGTACTTC. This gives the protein CASSVGASSTETQYF.

The CDR3 region is CASSLEAGGYVGYTF. The CDR3 DNA reads as TGTGCCAGCAGCTTGGAGGCAGGGGGATATGTTGGCTACACCTTC. The V and J genes are TRBV5-4 and TRBJ1-2; 7 positions match TRBD1. Germline values: CDR1 SGHNT, CDR2 YYREEE (reference sequence). After removal of 0 bases from V and 7 bases from J, the junction contained 9 bases not matched to a gene. The CDR3 extends over 15 amino acids.

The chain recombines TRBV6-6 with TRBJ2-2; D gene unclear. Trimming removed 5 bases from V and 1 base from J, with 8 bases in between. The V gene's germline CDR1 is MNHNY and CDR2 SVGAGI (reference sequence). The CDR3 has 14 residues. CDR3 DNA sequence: TGTGCCAGCAGTGCCGCAAGGAACACCGGGGAGCTGTTTTTT. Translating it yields CASSAARNTGELFF.

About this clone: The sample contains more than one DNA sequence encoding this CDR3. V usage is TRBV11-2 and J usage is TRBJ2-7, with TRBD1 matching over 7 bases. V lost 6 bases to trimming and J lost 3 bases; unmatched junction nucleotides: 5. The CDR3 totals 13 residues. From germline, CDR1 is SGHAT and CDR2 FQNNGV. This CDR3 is CASSPGQYYEQYF. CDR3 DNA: TGTGCCAGCAGTCCGGGACAGTACTACGAGCAGTACTTC. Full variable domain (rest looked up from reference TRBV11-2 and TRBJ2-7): EAGVAQSPRYKIIEKRQSVAFWCNPISGHATLYWYQQILGQGPKLLIQFQNNGVVDDSQLPKDRFSAERLKGVDSTLKIQPAKLEDSAVYLCASSPGQYYEQYFGPGTRLTVT.

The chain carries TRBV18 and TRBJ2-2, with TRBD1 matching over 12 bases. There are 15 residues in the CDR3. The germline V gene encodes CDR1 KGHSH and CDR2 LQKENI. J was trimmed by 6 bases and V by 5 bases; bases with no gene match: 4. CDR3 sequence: CASSTGTGGSGELFF. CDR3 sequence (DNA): TGTGCCAGCTCAACCGGGACAGGGGGCTCCGGGGAGCTGTTTTTT.

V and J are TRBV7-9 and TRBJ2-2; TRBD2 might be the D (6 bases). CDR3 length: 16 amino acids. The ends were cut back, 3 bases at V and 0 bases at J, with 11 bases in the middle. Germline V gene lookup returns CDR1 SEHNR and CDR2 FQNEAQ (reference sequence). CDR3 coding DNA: TGTGCCAGCAGCTTCCGAGCGGGCGCGAACACCGGGGAGCTGTTTTTT. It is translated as CASSFRAGANTGELFF.

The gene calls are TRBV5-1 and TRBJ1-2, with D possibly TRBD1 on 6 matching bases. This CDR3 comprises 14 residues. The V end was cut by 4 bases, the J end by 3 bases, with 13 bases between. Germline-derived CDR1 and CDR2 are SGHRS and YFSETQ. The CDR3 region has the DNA TGCGCCAGCAGCACAGGGTTTGGGGACTATGGCTACACCTTC. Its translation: CASSTGFGDYGYTF.

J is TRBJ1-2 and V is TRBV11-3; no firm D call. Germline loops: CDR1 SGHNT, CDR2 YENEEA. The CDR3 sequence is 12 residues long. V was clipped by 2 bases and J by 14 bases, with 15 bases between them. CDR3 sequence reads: CASSLNDLEVTF. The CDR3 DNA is TGTGCCAGCAGCTTAAACGACTTAGAAGTTACCTTC.

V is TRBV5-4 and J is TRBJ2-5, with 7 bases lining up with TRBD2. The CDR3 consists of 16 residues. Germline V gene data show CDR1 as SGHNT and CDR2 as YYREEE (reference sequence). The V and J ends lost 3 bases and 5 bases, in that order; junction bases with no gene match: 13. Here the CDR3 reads CASSSGGLQGRETQYF. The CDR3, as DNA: TGTGCCAGCAGCTCGGGGGGATTGCAGGGTCGGGAGACCCAGTACTTC.

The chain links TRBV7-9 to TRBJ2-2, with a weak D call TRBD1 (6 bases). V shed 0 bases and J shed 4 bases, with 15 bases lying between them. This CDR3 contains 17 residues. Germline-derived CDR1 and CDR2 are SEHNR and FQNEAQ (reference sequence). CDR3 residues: CASSLAYARGVTGELFF. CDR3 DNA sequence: TGTGCCAGCAGCTTAGCGTATGCCAGGGGAGTCACCGGGGAGCTGTTTTTT.

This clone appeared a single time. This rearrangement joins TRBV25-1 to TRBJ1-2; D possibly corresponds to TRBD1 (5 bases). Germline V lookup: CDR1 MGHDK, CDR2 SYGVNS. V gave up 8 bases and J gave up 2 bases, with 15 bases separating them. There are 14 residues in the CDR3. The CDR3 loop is CASARAGQNYGYTF. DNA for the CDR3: TGTGCCAGCGCCAGAGCAGGGCAGAACTATGGCTACACCTTC.